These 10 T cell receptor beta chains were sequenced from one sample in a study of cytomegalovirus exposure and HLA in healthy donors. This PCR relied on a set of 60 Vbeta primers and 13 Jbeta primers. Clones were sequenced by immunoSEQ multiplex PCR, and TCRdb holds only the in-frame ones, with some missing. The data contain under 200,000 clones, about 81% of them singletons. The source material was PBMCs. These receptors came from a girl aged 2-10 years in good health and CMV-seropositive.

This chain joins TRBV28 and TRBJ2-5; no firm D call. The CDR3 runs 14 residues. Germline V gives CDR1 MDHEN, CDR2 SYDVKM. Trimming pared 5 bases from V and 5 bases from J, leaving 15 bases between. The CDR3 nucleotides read TGTGCCAGCAGTCCATTTGAGGTTATCGAGACCCAGTACTTC. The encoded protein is CASSPFEVIETQYF. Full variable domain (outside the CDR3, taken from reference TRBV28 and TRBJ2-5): DVKVTQSSRYLVKRTGEKVFLECVQDMDHENMFWYRQDPGLGLRLIYFSYDVKMKEKGDIPEGYSVSREKKERFSLILESASTNQTSMYLCASSPFEVIETQYFGPGTRLLVL.

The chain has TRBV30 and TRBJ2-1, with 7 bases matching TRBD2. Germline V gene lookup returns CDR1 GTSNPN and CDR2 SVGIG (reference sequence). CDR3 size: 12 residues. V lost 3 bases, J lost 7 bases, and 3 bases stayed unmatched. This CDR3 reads CAWSGRNNEQFF. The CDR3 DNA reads TGTGCCTGGAGCGGGAGGAATAATGAGCAGTTCTTC.

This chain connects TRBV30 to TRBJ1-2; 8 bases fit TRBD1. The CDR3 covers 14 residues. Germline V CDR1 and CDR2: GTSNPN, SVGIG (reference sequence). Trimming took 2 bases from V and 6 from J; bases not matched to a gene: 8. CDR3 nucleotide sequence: TGTGCCTGGAGTCGGGACAGGCGGGGCAATGGCTACACCTTC. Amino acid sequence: CAWSRDRRGNGYTF.

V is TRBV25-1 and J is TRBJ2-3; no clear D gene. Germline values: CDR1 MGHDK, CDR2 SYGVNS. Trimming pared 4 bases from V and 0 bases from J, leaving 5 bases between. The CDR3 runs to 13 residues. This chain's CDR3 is CASSVPSTDTQYF. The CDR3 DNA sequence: TGTGCCAGCAGTGTCCCTAGCACAGATACGCAGTATTTT. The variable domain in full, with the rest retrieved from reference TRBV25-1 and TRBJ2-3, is EADIYQTPRYLVIGTGKKITLECSQTMGHDKMYWYQQDPGMELHLIHYSYGVNSTEKGDLSSESTVSRIRTEHFPLTLESARPSHTSQYLCASSVPSTDTQYFGPGTRLTVL.

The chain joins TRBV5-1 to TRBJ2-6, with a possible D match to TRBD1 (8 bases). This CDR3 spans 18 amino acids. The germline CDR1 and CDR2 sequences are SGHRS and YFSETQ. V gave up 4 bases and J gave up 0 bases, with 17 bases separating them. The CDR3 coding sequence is TGCGCCAGCAGCGTGGGGGGGACAGGCGGCTCTGGGGCCAACGTCCTGACTTTC. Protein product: CASSVGGTGGSGANVLTF.

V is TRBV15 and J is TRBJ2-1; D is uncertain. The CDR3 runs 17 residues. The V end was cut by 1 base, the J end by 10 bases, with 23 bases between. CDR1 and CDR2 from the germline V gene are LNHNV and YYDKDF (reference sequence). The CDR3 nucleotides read TGTGCCACCAGCAGAGGTAGTCTGAGGATTCTTTTTGGGGAGCAGTTCTTC. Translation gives CATSRGSLRILFGEQFF.

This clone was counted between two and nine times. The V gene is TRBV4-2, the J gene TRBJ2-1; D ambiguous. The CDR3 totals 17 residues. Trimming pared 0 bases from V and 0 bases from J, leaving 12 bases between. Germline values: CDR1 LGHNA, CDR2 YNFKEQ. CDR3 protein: CASSQEGSSSSYNEQFF. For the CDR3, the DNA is TGTGCCAGCAGCCAAGAAGGCTCCTCTAGCTCCTACAATGAGCAGTTCTTC.

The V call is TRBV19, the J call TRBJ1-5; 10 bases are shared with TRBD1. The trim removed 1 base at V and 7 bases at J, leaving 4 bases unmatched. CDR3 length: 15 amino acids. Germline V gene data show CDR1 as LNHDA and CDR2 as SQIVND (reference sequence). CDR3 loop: CASSIGATGGQPQHF. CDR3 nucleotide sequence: TGTGCCAGTAGTATAGGGGCGACAGGGGGCCAGCCCCAGCATTTT.

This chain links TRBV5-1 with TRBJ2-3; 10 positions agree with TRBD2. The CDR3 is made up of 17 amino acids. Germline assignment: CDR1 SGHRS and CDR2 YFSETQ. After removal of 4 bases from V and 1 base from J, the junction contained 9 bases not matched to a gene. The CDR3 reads CASSPLTSGWGTDTQYF. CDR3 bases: TGCGCCAGCAGCCCACTGACTAGCGGGTGGGGCACAGATACGCAGTATTTT.

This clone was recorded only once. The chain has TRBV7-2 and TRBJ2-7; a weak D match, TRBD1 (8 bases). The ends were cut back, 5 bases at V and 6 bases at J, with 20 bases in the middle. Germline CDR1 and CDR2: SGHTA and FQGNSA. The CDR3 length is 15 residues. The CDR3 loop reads CASSLRTTGGVEQYF. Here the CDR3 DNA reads TGTGCCAGCAGCCTAAGAACCACAGGGGGGGTCGAGCAGTACTTC. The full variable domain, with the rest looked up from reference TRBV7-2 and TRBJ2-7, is GAGVSQSPSNKVTEKGKDVELRCDPISGHTALYWYRQSLGQGLEFLIYFQGNSAPDKSGLPSDRFSAERTGGSVSTLTIQRTQQEDSAVYLCASSLRTTGGVEQYFGPGTRLTVT.